This entry lists 26 T cell receptor beta chains sequenced from one sample in a study of graft-versus-host responses after intestinal transplantation. Generated by immunoSEQ multiplex PCR, the TCRdb table keeps only in-frame clones and is missing some. The profile covers under 90,000 clones, with around 92% appearing a single time and 0.55% to 0.8% taken by the ten largest. The specimen was PBMCs, collected 98 days after intestinal transplantation. These receptors were collected from a human patient who received an intestinal transplant, so some T cells may come from the graft donor.

This clone has only one observation. A junction boundary mismatches the germline segment, possibly from a read error. V gene TRBV7-2 combines with J gene TRBJ2-1, with D possibly TRBD1 on 5 matching bases. Germline V CDR1 and CDR2: SGHTA, FQGNSA. This CDR3 region has 17 residues. The CDR3 spells CASSFLLQGLFTNGQFF. CDR3 bases: TGTGCCAGCAGCTTTCTTTTGCAGGGCCTTTTTACAAATGGGCAGTTCTTC.

This rearrangement joins TRBV30 to TRBJ2-4, with D unresolved. CDR3 length equals 14 residues. Germline V CDR1 and CDR2: GTSNPN, SVGIG (reference sequence). The V end lost 4 bases, the J end lost 5 bases, and 15 bases lay between the germline ends. CDR3 bases: TGTGCCTGGATGGCCCGCGAGACGGAAAACATTCAGTACTTC. Its translation: CAWMARETENIQYF.

The V and J genes are TRBV6-5 and TRBJ2-3; 12 bases map to TRBD2. The CDR3 runs 15 residues. Per the germline V gene, CDR1 is MNHEY and CDR2 is SVGAGI. V dropped 6 bases and J dropped 3; count of bases not matched to a gene: 4. The DNA for the CDR3 is TGTGCCAGCAGCCTAGCGGGAGGGCCAACAGATACGCAGTATTTT. It translates to CASSLAGGPTDTQYF.

CDR3 in amino acids: CASSLDSPGEGGEQFF. The CDR3 DNA follows: TGTGCCAGCAGCTTAGATTCACCGGGAGAGGGAGGCGAGCAGTTCTTC. This sequence joins TRBV7-3 and TRBJ2-1, with a weak D call TRBD2 (6 bases). The CDR3 runs to 16 residues. The germline V and J ends were trimmed by 2 bases and 10 bases, with 21 bases remaining between them. Germline CDR1 is SGHTA and CDR2 is FQGTGA.

Here the CDR3 reads CASSFGGPSSYEQYF. The DNA of the CDR3 is TGTGCCAGCAGTTTCGGGGGACCAAGCTCCTACGAGCAGTACTTC. This chain links TRBV6-5 with TRBJ2-7; a weak D match, TRBD2 (6 bases). Trimming shortened V by 4 bases and J by 0 bases, and 13 bases separated the two germline ends. The CDR3 length is 15 residues. Germline CDR1 and CDR2: MNHEY and SVGAGI.

The rearrangement links TRBV30 to TRBJ2-1; D uncertain. Germline V CDR1 and CDR2: GTSNPN, SVGIG (reference sequence). Trimming left V 3 bases short and J 12 bases short, with 21 bases between. The CDR3 consists of 14 residues. The CDR3 bases are TGTGCCTGGAGACAACCGGGCCTCCCAGGCGGGCAGTTCTTC. Translation gives CAWRQPGLPGGQFF.

The gene calls are TRBV13 and TRBJ2-5; no clear D gene. This CDR3 is 11 amino acids long. Per germline, CDR1 PRHDT and CDR2 FYEKMQ (reference sequence). With 1 base removed from V and 8 bases from J, the gap between germline ends came to 5 bases. CDR3 sequence reads: CASSLERTQYF. The CDR3 region has the DNA TGTGCCAGCAGCTTAGAGCGAACCCAGTACTTC.

This chain joins TRBV5-1 and TRBJ2-5, with 9 bases lining up with TRBD2. The CDR3 is made up of 17 amino acids. Trimming took 0 bases from V and 2 from J; bases not matched to a gene: 8. CDR1 is SGHRS and CDR2 is YFSETQ in the germline V gene. CDR3 sequence: CASSLGTSGRWQETQYF. The CDR3 DNA reads as TGCGCCAGCAGCTTGGGCACTAGCGGGCGTTGGCAAGAGACCCAGTACTTC.

This chain connects TRBV6-5 to TRBJ2-5; D is possibly TRBD1 (6 bases). This CDR3 has 13 amino acids. V lost 6 bases and J 6 bases, leaving 14 bases between the germline ends. Germline CDR1 is MNHEY and CDR2 is SVGAGI. The CDR3 sequence: CASSETGLKTQYF. DNA of the CDR3: TGTGCCAGCAGCGAGACAGGTTTGAAGACCCAGTACTTC.

Written as DNA, the CDR3 is TGTGCCAGCACTAAGGACCCAAGCTCCTACAATGAGCAGTTCTTC. Amino acids: CASTKDPSSYNEQFF. The chain couples TRBV6-1 to TRBJ2-1; no firm D call. Trimming removed 7 bases at V and 0 bases at J, with 13 bases between. Germline values: CDR1 MNHNS, CDR2 SASEGT. CDR3 size: 15 residues.

The chain has TRBV2 and TRBJ2-1, with TRBD2 identical over 11 bases. The CDR3 length is 19 residues. The ends lost 2 bases at V and 4 bases at J; junction bases unmatched: 13. Germline CDR1 reads SNHLY; CDR2 reads FYNNEI. The DNA of the CDR3 is TGTGCCAGCAGTGAACCCTTCCATTTAGCGGGAGGGGTGTACAATGAGCAGTTCTTC. This sequence encodes CASSEPFHLAGGVYNEQFF. The variable domain in full, with the rest retrieved from reference TRBV2 and TRBJ2-1, is EPEVTQTPSHQVTQMGQEVILRCVPISNHLYFYWYRQILGQKVEFLVSFYNNEISEKSEIFDDQFSVERPDGSNFTLKIRSTKLEDSAMYFCASSEPFHLAGGVYNEQFFGPGTRLTVL.

The genes are TRBV4-1 and TRBJ2-2, with 11 bases that match TRBD2. Germline V gives CDR1 MGHRA, CDR2 YSYEKL. This CDR3 has 17 residues. The ends lost 0 bases at V and 4 bases at J; junction bases unmatched: 4. The CDR3 DNA reads TGCGCCAGCAGCCAAGACGGGCTAGCGGGGGGCACCGGGGAGCTGTTTTTT. Amino acid sequence: CASSQDGLAGGTGELFF.

This chain joins TRBV5-5 and TRBJ1-1, with D possibly matching TRBD1 (6 bases). Germline loops: CDR1 SGHKS, CDR2 YYEKEE (reference sequence). This CDR3 has 16 amino acids. The V and J ends lost 3 bases and 1 base respectively, with 16 bases between them. The CDR3 is CASSSDSARKNTEAFF. DNA for the CDR3: TGTGCCAGCAGCTCGGACAGCGCCAGGAAGAACACTGAAGCTTTCTTT.

The chain has TRBV7-4 and TRBJ2-7, with TRBD2 identical over 10 bases. V trimming: 5 bases; J trimming: 0 bases; junction bases outside the gene matches: 10. The CDR3 runs to 17 residues. Germline V gene data show CDR1 as SGHVT and CDR2 as SQSDAQ. CDR3 protein: CASSKSQTSGVSYEQYF. CDR3 DNA sequence: TGTGCCAGCAGCAAGAGCCAAACTAGCGGGGTCTCCTACGAGCAGTACTTC.

This sequence joins TRBV5-1 and TRBJ1-3; 7 bases are a match to TRBD1. The length of the CDR3 is 13 residues. From germline, CDR1 is SGHRS and CDR2 YFSETQ. J lost 3 bases, V lost 3 bases, and 0 bases had no gene match. Here the CDR3 reads CASSYRGGNTIYF. The CDR3 coding sequence is TGCGCCAGCAGCTACAGGGGTGGAAACACCATATATTTT.

The chain carries TRBV19 and TRBJ1-1, with a weak D call TRBD1 (5 bases). The ends were cut back, 1 base at V and 6 bases at J, with 21 bases in the middle. Germline V gives CDR1 LNHDA, CDR2 SQIVND (reference sequence). This CDR3 comprises 17 residues. The CDR3 nucleotides read TGTGCCAGTAGTATAGTGTTCAGGGTTTATCGGCGAGCTGAAGCTTTCTTT. This codes for CASSIVFRVYRRAEAFF.

The genes are TRBV20-1 and TRBJ2-3; D is unresolved. CDR3 length: 11 residues. V lost 5 bases and J 4 bases, leaving 7 bases between the germline ends. Germline CDR1 DFQATT, CDR2 SNEGSKA (reference sequence). This chain's CDR3 is CSAPRPDTQYF. The CDR3 DNA is TGCAGTGCTCCTCGCCCAGATACGCAGTATTTT.

The chain combines TRBV19 with TRBJ2-5; TRBD2 matches 16 bases. V was pared by 5 bases and J by 5 bases, with 2 bases of the junction left unmatched. This CDR3 has 15 residues. Germline V gives CDR1 LNHDA, CDR2 SQIVND (reference sequence). The CDR3 protein is CASSPGLAGGETQYF. As DNA, the CDR3 is TGTGCCAGTAGTCCGGGACTAGCGGGAGGGGAGACCCAGTACTTC. Variable domain in full (rest from reference TRBV19 and TRBJ2-5): DGGITQSPKYLFRKEGQNVTLSCEQNLNHDAMYWYRQDPGQGLRLIYYSQIVNDFQKGDIAEGYSVSREKKESFPLTVTSAQKNPTAFYLCASSPGLAGGETQYFGPGTRLLVL.

The rearrangement links TRBV6-6 to TRBJ1-6; D is possibly TRBD1 (5 bases). Trimming pared 5 bases from V and 10 bases from J, leaving 15 bases between. The CDR3 is 14 amino acids. CDR1 is MNHNY and CDR2 is SVGAGI in the germline V gene (reference sequence). DNA of the CDR3: TGTGCCAGCAGTCTAAGGGGAGGGTGGTCACCCCTCCACTTT. Amino acids: CASSLRGGWSPLHF.

V gene TRBV21-1 combines with J gene TRBJ1-1; TRBD1 is the table's D call and was not checked against the DNA. TRBV21-1 is deemed a pseudogene. The CDR3 is 14 amino acids. The CDR3, as DNA: TGTGCCAGCAGCAAAGGGACAGGGGACACTGAAGCTTTCTTT. It translates to CASSKGTGDTEAFF.

The CDR3 DNA reads TGTGCCAGCAGCCCCCGCCCTTCAGGACAGGGCGGCGGGGAGCTGTTTTTT. This translates into CASSPRPSGQGGGELFF. The V and J genes are TRBV7-3 and TRBJ2-2; 8 positions agree with TRBD1. Trimming removed 5 bases from V and 7 bases from J; junction bases left unmatched: 15. This CDR3 has 17 residues. Per the germline V gene, CDR1 is SGHTA and CDR2 is FQGTGA.

The chain is built from TRBV18 and TRBJ2-7; TRBD1 agrees at 11 bases. The CDR3 length is 13 residues. CDR1 is KGHSH and CDR2 is LQKENI in the germline V gene. Trimming cost V 5 bases and J 6 bases; bases outside gene matches: 3. The CDR3 loop reads CASSTGQGVEQYF. Here the CDR3 DNA reads TGTGCCAGCTCAACGGGACAGGGGGTCGAGCAGTACTTC.

This clone showed up just a few times. The CDR3 DNA is TGTGCCAGCAGCTTAGGTTCCGAGGCCAGGGCTCTCTACGAGCAGTACTTC. Residues: CASSLGSEARALYEQYF. The V and J genes are TRBV7-2 and TRBJ2-7, with D possibly TRBD1 on 5 matching bases. The CDR3 has 17 residues. Trimming left V 1 base short and J 3 bases short, with 19 bases between. Germline V gene data show CDR1 as SGHTA and CDR2 as FQGNSA.

The J gene is TRBJ2-1, the V gene TRBV7-6, with TRBD2 matching over 7 bases. The junction had 6 bases not matched to a gene; V was cut back by 0 bases and J by 7 bases. This CDR3 has 15 residues. Germline lookup yields CDR1 SGHVS and CDR2 FNYEAQ. CDR3 region: CASSLAREGRNEQFF. Written as DNA, the CDR3 is TGTGCCAGCAGCTTAGCGAGGGAGGGCCGGAATGAGCAGTTCTTC. The full variable domain, with the rest looked up from reference TRBV7-6 and TRBJ2-1, is GAGVSQSPRYKVTKRGQDVALRCDPISGHVSLYWYRQALGQGPEFLTYFNYEAQQDKSGLPNDRFSAERPEGSISTLTIQRTEQRDSAMYRCASSLAREGRNEQFFGPGTRLTVL.

The chain has TRBV7-2 and TRBJ1-5, with 7 nucleotides matching TRBD1. The CDR3 has 15 amino acids. Looked up from germline, CDR1 is SGHTA and CDR2 is FQGNSA. J lost 3 bases, V lost 2 bases, and 4 bases had no gene match. The CDR3 DNA reads as TGTGCCAGCAGCTTATCGGGGACAGTCAATCAGCCCCAGCATTTT. This encodes CASSLSGTVNQPQHF.

The chain joins TRBV10-1 to TRBJ2-1, with TRBD2 matching over 11 bases. Germline V gene sequence: CDR1 WNHNN, CDR2 SYGVQD (reference sequence). This CDR3 has 17 residues. V lost 0 bases, J lost 4 bases, and 5 bases stayed unmatched. The CDR3 region is CASSESKRLAGYNEQFF. As DNA, the CDR3 is TGCGCCAGCAGTGAGTCGAAGAGACTAGCGGGATACAATGAGCAGTTCTTC.